Below, 21 T cell receptor beta chains from the same sample are listed, as sequenced in a study of human T cells and chemical hapten exposure. The sample's time point: pre-sensitization, week 0. Treatment indicated: therapeutic diphenylcyclopropenone sensitization with weekly scalp DPC. TCRdb analysed the RACE reads with MiXCR anew, one entry per CDR3 protein. The sample includes 300,000 to 450,000 distinct CDR3 sequences, approximately 5% of them seen just once. Source: whole blood, taken in connection with sensitization to the hapten diphenylcyclopropenone (DPC). The receptors were sampled from a woman aged 45 to 65 with alopecia areata. Some clones in this sample may be carry-over from other donors' samples.

The DNA of the CDR3 is TGCGCCAGCAGCCAAGATATCCGGGAGACCTATGGCTACACCTTC. This gives the protein CASSQDIRETYGYTF. The chain recombines TRBV4-3 with TRBJ1-2; D unclear. This CDR3 is 15 amino acids long. The ends were cut back, 0 bases at V and 4 bases at J, with 12 bases in the middle. Looked up from germline, CDR1 is LGHNA and CDR2 is YSLEER.

This clonotype was counted ten times or more. The rearrangement links TRBV5-6 to TRBJ1-2; D is possibly TRBD1 (5 bases). The V gene's germline CDR1 is SGHDT and CDR2 YYEEEE. The CDR3 loop spans 15 amino acids. The ends were cut back, 6 bases at V and 8 bases at J, with 23 bases in the middle. The CDR3 here is CASIPQLREDAGYTF. The CDR3 DNA reads TGTGCCAGCATCCCACAGCTCAGGGAAGATGCGGGCTACACCTTC.

In this sample, this clonotype turned up a few times. The chain links TRBV20-1 to TRBJ2-4, with a possible D match to TRBD1 (6 bases). Germline CDR1 and CDR2: DFQATT and SNEGSKA (reference sequence). This CDR3 region has 16 residues. The V end lost 5 bases, the J end lost 0 bases, and 17 bases lay between the germline ends. As DNA, the CDR3 is TGCAGTGCTGGGGGCCGAGCGGTCCTAGCCAAAAACATTCAGTACTTC. This sequence encodes CSAGGRAVLAKNIQYF.

This rearrangement joins TRBV30 to TRBJ1-1, with D maybe TRBD1 (5 bases). The germline gives CDR1 GTSNPN, CDR2 SVGIG (reference sequence). The CDR3 is 16 residues long. V dropped 3 bases and J dropped 0 bases, with 17 bases sitting between them. In DNA, the CDR3 is TGTGCCTGGAGCCTTGTAGGGTCGGGGCTGAACACTGAAGCTTTCTTT. Protein product: CAWSLVGSGLNTEAFF.

The chain recombines TRBV18 with TRBJ1-2; D call uncertain. CDR3 length: 12 residues. Germline V gene data show CDR1 as KGHSH and CDR2 as LQKENI. The V gene lost 2 bases and the J gene lost 6 bases, with 7 bases spanning the gap. The CDR3 region is CASSPARNGYTF. CDR3 coding DNA: TGTGCCAGCTCACCAGCGAGAAATGGCTACACCTTC.

This clonotype was picked up many times. This chain links TRBV20-1 with TRBJ2-5, with D possibly matching TRBD2 (5 bases). Trimming shortened V by 5 bases and J by 0 bases, and 16 bases separated the two germline ends. This CDR3 contains 15 residues. Looked up from germline, CDR1 is DFQATT and CDR2 is SNEGSKA (reference sequence). Written as DNA, the CDR3 is TGCAGTGCTCGTTCTGAGGGAGCCGACCAAGAGACCCAGTACTTC. Translating it yields CSARSEGADQETQYF.

This clonotype was counted at least ten times. J is TRBJ1-4 and V is TRBV12-3 or TRBV12-4, with TRBD1 as a possible D gene (5 bases). V lost 6 bases and J lost 7, with 9 bases in between. This CDR3 region has 12 residues. The CDR3 DNA reads TGTGCCAGCAGGGGGGGTGGTGAAAAACTGTTTTTT. It specifies CASRGGGEKLFF.

In its sample, this clonotype was seen many times. This chain links TRBV29-1 with TRBJ2-3; TRBD1 matches 9 bases. The CDR3 is 15 amino acids. CDR1 is SQVTM and CDR2 is ANQGSEA in the germline V gene. V gave up 6 bases and J gave up 5 bases; unmatched junction bases: 12. The CDR3 spells CSVPYRGRRGDTQYF. The CDR3 DNA reads TGCAGCGTCCCCTACAGGGGGCGCCGGGGAGATACGCAGTATTTT.

This clonotype was recorded a few times. The genes are TRBV6-6 and TRBJ1-1, with D possibly matching TRBD1 (5 bases). Trimming cost V 4 bases and J 1 base, with 13 bases left between them. In germline, CDR1 is MNHNY, CDR2 SVGAGI (reference sequence). This CDR3 region has 15 residues. The CDR3: CASSWGGRQNTEAFF. The CDR3 region has the DNA TGTGCCAGCAGTTGGGGCGGACGCCAGAACACTGAAGCTTTCTTT.

This clonotype showed up many times. Here the CDR3 DNA reads TGCAGTGCTTTAAGGGGACGCGGAAACACCATATATTTT. Translated, it gives CSALRGRGNTIYF. This chain connects TRBV20-1 to TRBJ1-3, with D tentatively TRBD1 (5 bases). Per the germline V gene, CDR1 is DFQATT and CDR2 is SNEGSKA (reference sequence). The V end lost 5 bases, the J end lost 4 bases, and 12 bases lay between the germline ends. This CDR3 comprises 13 residues.

This chain joins TRBV12-3 or TRBV12-4 and TRBJ2-1; 11 bases map to TRBD2. This CDR3 spans 15 amino acids. V gave up 7 bases and J gave up 4 bases; unmatched junction bases: 6. The CDR3 sequence: CASNVAGGLYNEQFF. CDR3 nucleotide sequence: TGTGCCAGCAATGTAGCGGGGGGGCTATACAATGAGCAGTTCTTC.

This clonotype was seen repeatedly, ten times or more. V gene TRBV13 combines with J gene TRBJ1-4; D possibly corresponds to TRBD1 (5 bases). Germline CDR1 reads PRHDT; CDR2 reads FYEKMQ (reference sequence). V was cut by 5 bases and J by 6 bases, with 16 bases left in between. This CDR3 comprises 15 residues. CDR3 in DNA: TGTGCCAGCAGCCCCGGGGCTCTTGGGGATGAAAAACTGTTTTTT. Its translation is CASSPGALGDEKLFF.

The V gene is TRBV18, the J gene TRBJ2-3, with D uncertain. CDR1 is KGHSH and CDR2 is LQKENI in the germline V gene. This CDR3 is built from 13 residues. V was cut by 2 bases and J by 8 bases, with 11 bases left in between. The CDR3 region has the DNA TGTGCCAGCTCACCAGGTCAGACCGGTACGCAGTATTTT. Translated: CASSPGQTGTQYF. Full variable domain (rest looked up from reference TRBV18 and TRBJ2-3): NAGVMQNPRHLVRRRGQEARLRCSPMKGHSHVYWYRQLPEEGLKFMVYLQKENIIDESGMPKERFSAEFPKEGPSILRIQQVVRGDSAAYFCASSPGQTGTQYFGPGTRLTVL.

The V gene is TRBV29-1, the J gene TRBJ1-2; the D is unclear. V lost 4 bases and J lost 5, with 17 bases in between. CDR1 and CDR2 from the germline V gene are SQVTM and ANQGSEA. The CDR3 loop spans 14 amino acids. DNA of the CDR3: TGCAGCGTTGTCCGCTGGGCTGAACCGTATGGCTACACCTTC. It translates to CSVVRWAEPYGYTF.

The genes are TRBV23-1 and TRBJ2-4; D is uncertain. Being an ORF, TRBV23-1 has a function that is uncertain. The CDR3 is 13 amino acids. V dropped 4 bases and J dropped 4 bases, with 8 bases sitting between them. CDR3 sequence: CASSRPAKNIQYF. In DNA form, the CDR3 reads TGCGCCAGCAGTCGACCGGCTAAAAACATTCAGTACTTC.

This clonotype was counted a few times. The rearrangement links TRBV29-1 to TRBJ2-5, with 7 positions matching TRBD2. Trimming at V came to 4 bases and at J to 4 bases, leaving 6 bases not matched to a gene. This CDR3 has 13 amino acids. The germline gives CDR1 SQVTM, CDR2 ANQGSEA. CDR3 in DNA: TGCAGCGTTGTACGGGGGGTAGGAGAGACCCAGTACTTC. Translation: CSVVRGVGETQYF.

This clonotype was detected a few times. The CDR3 here is CASSEWGYSNQPQHF. In DNA form, the CDR3 reads TGTGCCAGCAGTGAATGGGGGTATAGCAATCAGCCCCAGCATTTT. The chain couples TRBV25-1 to TRBJ1-5; a possible D gene is TRBD1 (5 bases). Germline V gene sequence: CDR1 MGHDK, CDR2 SYGVNS. V was cut by 1 base and J by 0 bases, with 7 bases left in between. This CDR3 spans 15 amino acids.

This clonotype appeared a few times. DNA for the CDR3: TGCAGCGGGACAGGGACTTCTGAAAAACTGTTTTTT. It specifies CSGTGTSEKLFF. The genes are TRBV29-1 and TRBJ1-4; 8 bases align to TRBD1. CDR3 length: 12 amino acids. CDR1 is SQVTM, CDR2 ANQGSEA, per germline. With 7 bases clipped from V and 7 bases from J, the junction kept 5 bases outside the gene matches.

Ten or more counts support this clonotype. V gene TRBV20-1 combines with J gene TRBJ2-5, with D possibly called TRBD1 or TRBD2 (5 bases each). Trimming removed 6 bases from V and 5 bases from J, with 13 bases in between. Germline CDR1 DFQATT, CDR2 SNEGSKA (reference sequence). The CDR3 totals 12 residues. This CDR3 is CSAGDLRETQYF. The CDR3 bases are TGCAGTGCGGGGGACCTAAGGGAGACCCAGTACTTC.

A remark on this clonotype: A much larger clone lies a single base off, so this may be a read error. The J gene is TRBJ2-7, the V gene TRBV4-2, with 10 bases that match TRBD1. Losses at the gene ends were 4 bases for V and 3 bases for J; bases not matched to a gene: 3. Germline assignment: CDR1 LGHNA and CDR2 YNFKEQ. This CDR3 spans 14 amino acids. CDR3 bases: TGTGCCAGCAGCCGGGGGACAGGGGACTACGAGCAGTACTTC. Translated: CASSRGTGDYEQYF.

Many counts were recorded for this clonotype. The chain joins TRBV28 to TRBJ1-2; no reliable D call. CDR1 MDHEN and CDR2 SYDVKM come from the germline V gene. The CDR3 covers 12 residues. The V gene lost 6 bases and the J gene lost 2 bases, with 7 bases spanning the gap. The CDR3 DNA sequence: TGTGCCAGCAGCTTACGGAACTATGGCTACACCTTC. It yields the protein CASSLRNYGYTF.